Listed below are T cell receptor beta chains from one sample, sequenced in a study of blood T cell repertoires in COVID-19. Profiling relied on immunoSEQ multiplex PCR, and the TCRdb table lists in-frame clones only, not all of them. The sample contains 98,000 or so clones, roughly 70% of which appear only once. Sequencing was performed on peripheral blood. The receptors were gathered from a middle-aged woman with acute or convalescent COVID-19. CDR3s include the opening cysteine and the closing phenylalanine or tryptophan. A D gene is named only where the DNA matches it firmly. Rows may omit the clone size; those that give it use once, few, many or a size class.

D gene,J gene,CDR3 length,clone size,V gene,CDR3 DNA,CDR3 protein
.,TRBJ1-5,15,.,TRBV2,TGTGCCAGCAGTGAACAACAGTATAGCAATCAGCCCCAGCATTTT,CASSEQQYSNQPQHF
.,TRBJ1-6,14,.,TRBV7-9,TGTGCCAGCAGCTTTGCATTGGAGTTTTCACCCCTCCACTTT,CASSFALEFSPLHF
TRBD2,TRBJ2-5,15,.,TRBV27,TGTGCTAGCAGTTTAGGGACTAGCGGGGCAAAGACCCAGTACTTC,CASSLGTSGAKTQYF
.,TRBJ1-3,12,.,TRBV6-1,TGTGCCAGCAGTGAGAGCGGAAACACCATATATTTT,CASSESGNTIYF
.,TRBJ2-2,15,.,TRBV18,TGTGCCAGCTCCGGCTCGCGGGGCGACACCGGGGAGCTGTTTTTT,CASSGSRGDTGELFF
TRBD1,TRBJ1-3,20,.,TRBV9,TGTGCCAGCAGCGTAGGCCCCGGGGACAGGGACCTTTTCTCTGGAAACACCATATATTTT,CASSVGPGDRDLFSGNTIYF
TRBD2,TRBJ2-1,16,.,TRBV15,TGTGCCACCAGCAGAGATCGGCGGGGGGGCCTCAATGAGCAGTTCTTC,CATSRDRRGGLNEQFF
.,TRBJ1-1,12,.,TRBV29-1,TGCAGCGTTGATTCGGGGAACACTGAAGCTTTCTTT,CSVDSGNTEAFF
TRBD2,TRBJ2-5,14,.,TRBV18,TGTGCCAGCTCACCCTCACTAGCGGGAGAGACCCAGTACTTC,CASSPSLAGETQYF
TRBD2,TRBJ2-3,16,few,TRBV27,TGTGCCAGCAGGGGAGTTAGCGGGGGGGCGGGAGATACGCAGTATTTT,CASRGVSGGAGDTQYF
.,TRBJ1-2,13,.,TRBV9,TGTGCCAGTAGCGTAGGACAAAACTATGGCTACACCTTC,CASSVGQNYGYTF
.,TRBJ1-2,13,.,TRBV12-3/TRBV12-4,TGTGCCAGCAGCGAGACAGAAGTGGGTGGCTACACCTTC,CASSETEVGGYTF
TRBD1,TRBJ2-1,15,.,TRBV3-1/TRBV3-2,TGTGCCAGCAGCCAAGATTTGACAGGGGGCAATGAGCAGTTCTTC,CASSQDLTGGNEQFF
.,TRBJ1-1,11,.,TRBV5-1,TGCGCCAGCAGACAGAACACTGAAGCTTTCTTT,CASRQNTEAFF
TRBD2,TRBJ2-3,14,.,TRBV7-7,TGTGCCAGCAGCTCAAGCGGGGGCACAGATACGCAGTATTTT,CASSSSGGTDTQYF
.,TRBJ2-1,15,few,TRBV7-2,TGTGCCAGCAGCTTAGAGGGGGTATCCTACAATGAGCAGTTCTTC,CASSLEGVSYNEQFF
TRBD2,TRBJ2-2,15,.,TRBV5-1,TGCGCCAGCAGCTTTAGCGGGGGAAACACCGGGGAGCTGTTTTTT,CASSFSGGNTGELFF
.,TRBJ1-1,14,.,TRBV6-2/TRBV6-3,TGTGCCAGCAGTTCCCAGGGAGGAATCACTGAAGCTTTCTTT,CASSSQGGITEAFF
.,TRBJ2-1,16,.,TRBV15,TGTGCCACCAGCAGAGCCCCCCGCGGTCTATACAATGAGCAGTTCTTC,CATSRAPRGLYNEQFF
TRBD1,TRBJ1-4,17,.,TRBV9,TGTGCCAGCAGCGTAGGTCTTAGGACAGGGGGCTATGAAAAACTGTTTTTT,CASSVGLRTGGYEKLFF
TRBD1,TRBJ1-2,14,many,TRBV29-1,TGCAGCGTTGAAGATGGACAGGGAGTCTATGGCTACACCTTC,CSVEDGQGVYGYTF
.,TRBJ1-2,13,few,TRBV6-5,TGTGCCAGCAAGGTGCCAGGAACCTATGGCTACACCTTC,CASKVPGTYGYTF
.,TRBJ2-7,14,.,TRBV19,TGTGCCAGTAGTAAACGGGACAACTCCTACGAGCAGTACTTC,CASSKRDNSYEQYF
.,TRBJ2-3,14,few,TRBV7-2,TGTGCCAGCAGCTTATCCCTAGTTTCAGATACGCAGTATTTT,CASSLSLVSDTQYF
.,TRBJ1-2,15,.,TRBV15,TGTGCCACCAGCAGGTCCGGGGACATCTTGGCTGGCTACACCTTC,CATSRSGDILAGYTF
.,TRBJ1-1,14,.,TRBV19,TGTGCCAGTAGTATTTTAGGGACAATTTCTGAAGCTTTCTTT,CASSILGTISEAFF
TRBD1,TRBJ2-2,17,.,TRBV7-9,TGTGCCAGCAGCTCGGACAGGGGCGAAACGAACACCGGGGAGCTGTTTTTT,CASSSDRGETNTGELFF
TRBD2,TRBJ2-1,17,.,TRBV10-3,TGTGCCATCAGTCCGGCGGGGGTCCCTAGCTCCTACAATGAGCAGTTCTTC,CAISPAGVPSSYNEQFF
.,TRBJ1-1,13,.,TRBV28,TGTGCCAGCAGTCCAAACTTGAACACTGAAGCTTTCTTT,CASSPNLNTEAFF
.,TRBJ1-2,13,.,TRBV6-1,TGTGCCAGCAGTGAAGTCAGGGCCGGAGGCTACACCTTC,CASSEVRAGGYTF
TRBD1,TRBJ2-7,15,.,TRBV18,TGTGCCAGCTCATCGGACAGGGATAGCTCCTACGAGCAGTACTTC,CASSSDRDSSYEQYF
TRBD1,TRBJ2-7,14,.,TRBV28,TGTGCCAGCAGGAACCTGGGACAGGGGAGGGAGCAGTACTTC,CASRNLGQGREQYF
.,TRBJ2-1,17,.,TRBV5-6,TGTGCCAGCAGCTTGTCTAGCAGGGGCGGTTGGTACAATGAGCAGTTCTTC,CASSLSSRGGWYNEQFF
.,TRBJ2-3,16,.,TRBV6-5,TGTGCCAGCTGTTTATCGAGGTTGACGAGCACAGATACGCAGTATTTT,CASCLSRLTSTDTQYF
.,TRBJ1-1,15,few,TRBV3-1/TRBV3-2,TGTGCCAGCAGCCAAGACTTGGGACAGAACACTGAAGCTTTCTTT,CASSQDLGQNTEAFF
.,TRBJ2-7,15,.,TRBV27,TGTGCCAGCAGTTTATGCGGGGAAATCTCCTACGAGCAGTACTTC,CASSLCGEISYEQYF
.,TRBJ1-4,14,many,TRBV30,TGTGCCTGGAGTGTACTCGCCCCGGGGGACGAACTGTTTTTT,CAWSVLAPGDELFF
TRBD1,TRBJ2-7,16,.,TRBV18,TGTGCCAGCTCACCACCGAACCGGGACAGGGCCTACGAGCAGTACTTC,CASSPPNRDRAYEQYF
.,TRBJ2-2,14,.,TRBV6-5,TGTGCCAGCAGTAGACCAGGAGGGACAGCGGAGCTGTTTTTT,CASSRPGGTAELFF
TRBD1,TRBJ1-2,14,once,TRBV7-6,TGTGCCAGCAGCTTAATCACAGGGGAGGATGGCTACACCTTC,CASSLITGEDGYTF
.,TRBJ2-5,13,once,TRBV29-1,TGCAGCGTTGACAACTCCCAAGCAGAGACCCAGTACTTC,CSVDNSQAETQYF